Listed here are 2 T cell receptor beta chains from one sample, sequenced in a study of cytomegalovirus exposure and HLA in healthy donors. The PCR ran on 60 Vbeta and 13 Jbeta primers. The method was immunoSEQ multiplex PCR; TCRdb's version includes in-frame clones alone and lacks a portion of them. The sample yields around 150,000 clones, around 72% seen once. Sequences were obtained from PBMCs. The origin of the receptors is a man between 18 and 35 years old in good health and CMV-seronegative.

The chain carries TRBV27 and TRBJ1-4; the match to TRBD1 covers 9 bases. Germline lookup yields CDR1 MNHEY and CDR2 SMNVEV (reference sequence). CDR3 length: 15 amino acids. The junction had 8 bases not matched to a gene; V was cut back by 4 bases and J by 8 bases. Written as DNA, the CDR3 is TGTGCCAGCAGTTCCGGGACAGGGATGGGGGAAAAACTGTTTTTT. The encoded protein is CASSSGTGMGEKLFF.

The CDR3 nucleotides read TGTGCCAGTAGTAAGAATGGGGGACAGGGCAATCAGCCCCAGCATTTT. It codes for CASSKNGGQGNQPQHF. The chain couples TRBV19 to TRBJ1-5; 8 bases match TRBD1. CDR1 LNHDA and CDR2 SQIVND come from the germline V gene (reference sequence). The ends lost 4 bases at V and 2 bases at J; junction bases unmatched: 7. The CDR3 totals 16 residues.